Listed below are T cell receptor beta chains from one sample, sequenced in a study of T cell repertoires in cytomegalovirus infection. MiXCR was run by TCRdb on the reads, yielding one entry per CDR3 protein. The sample comprises roughly 320,000 distinct CDR3 sequences, 9.6% of which are singletons, and approximately 2.4% rests with the top ten. The source material was PBMCs. All receptors come from a human donor in good health (CMV status not recorded). Some clones in this sample may be carry-over from other donors' samples. Each CDR3 is given with its conserved first and last residue. D genes are given only for firm matches. Only part of the rows carry a size: once, few, many, or a class if the clone is expanded.

TRBV20-1	many	TRBJ1-5	NA	CSASGTANQPQHF	TGCAGTGCTTCTGGGACGGCGAATCAGCCCCAGCATTTT
TRBV10-3	many	TRBJ2-1	TRBD2	CAISERGGLDEQFF	TGTGCCATCAGTGAACGGGGGGGCCTGGATGAGCAGTTCTTC
TRBV29-1	few	TRBJ2-1	NA	CSVEGDSYNEQFF	TGCAGCGTTGAGGGGGACTCCTACAATGAGCAGTTCTTC
TRBV18	many	TRBJ1-5	NA	CASSPEGSGNQPQHF	TGTGCCAGCTCACCAGAGGGAAGCGGCAATCAGCCCCAGCATTTT
TRBV7-2	many	TRBJ2-5	NA	CASSGGGGRARSQYF	TGTGCCAGCAGCGGGGGGGGGGGCCGGGCCCGATCCCAGTACTTC
TRBV6-1	few	TRBJ1-1	NA	CASSEAGALNTEAFF	TGTGCCAGCAGTGAAGCAGGGGCCCTGAACACTGAAGCTTTCTTT
TRBV19	many	TRBJ1-2	NA	CASSIVAANYGYTF	TGTGCCAGTAGTATAGTGGCGGCGAACTATGGCTACACCTTC
TRBV6-2/TRBV6-3	NA	TRBJ1-5	TRBD1	CASTLGTGARGPQHF	TGTGCCAGCACCCTCGGGACAGGGGCCCGGGGGCCCCAGCATTTT
TRBV2	many	TRBJ2-1	TRBD2	CAGGTTLRNEQFF	TGTGCCGGGGGGACTACCTTACGCAATGAGCAGTTCTTC
TRBV5-4	many	TRBJ2-2	NA	CASSFEGGHGELFF	TGTGCCAGCAGCTTTGAGGGGGGGCACGGGGAGCTGTTTTTT
TRBV28	many	TRBJ2-1	NA	CASSFSGTGRHEQFF	TGTGCCAGCAGTTTTAGCGGGACAGGGCGACATGAGCAGTTCTTC
TRBV6-6	NA	TRBJ2-1	TRBD2	CASSRGLAGGASYRDDQFF	TGTGCCAGCAGTCGCGGACTAGCGGGAGGCGCCTCTTACCGCGATGATCAGTTCTTC
TRBV10-3	many	TRBJ2-1	TRBD2	CAISSASGGHNEQFF	TGTGCCATCAGCAGCGCTAGCGGGGGACACAATGAGCAGTTCTTC
TRBV29-1	many	TRBJ2-2	NA	CSVEGRGGAGELFF	TGCAGCGTTGAAGGGCGAGGAGGGGCCGGGGAGCTGTTTTTT
TRBV29-1	NA	TRBJ1-1	NA	CSVGRREEAFF	TGCAGCGTTGGTCGCCGAGAAGAAGCTTTCTTT
TRBV6-6	many	TRBJ1-4	NA	CASSVTGWGNEKLFF	TGTGCCAGCAGTGTCACAGGGTGGGGGAATGAAAAACTGTTTTTT
TRBV7-9	many	TRBJ1-5	NA	CASTPYLNQPQHF	TGTGCCAGCACCCCATACCTAAATCAGCCCCAGCATTTT
TRBV4-2	many	TRBJ1-2	NA	CASSQESLVGYGYTF	TGTGCCAGCAGCCAAGAATCCCTAGTCGGCTATGGCTACACCTTC
TRBV20-1	many	TRBJ2-7	NA	CSARDRLQYEQYF	TGCAGTGCTAGAGATCGACTACAATACGAGCAGTACTTC
TRBV11-2	many	TRBJ2-2	NA	CASSFRSGNTGELFF	TGTGCCAGCAGCTTTAGGTCAGGAAACACCGGGGAGCTGTTTTTT
TRBV12-3/TRBV12-4	NA	TRBJ2-3	NA	CASRSRRESTDTQYF	TGTGCCAGCAGATCTCGCCGGGAAAGCACAGATACGCAGTATTTT
TRBV28	many	TRBJ1-1	NA	CASSPRGPNTEAFF	TGTGCCAGCAGCCCCCGGGGGCCTAACACTGAAGCTTTCTTT
TRBV10-3	many	TRBJ2-3	TRBD1	CAISSGQASTDTQYF	TGTGCCATCAGCTCGGGACAGGCTAGCACAGATACGCAGTATTTT
TRBV28	few	TRBJ1-3	NA	CASSSWGVGGNTIYF	TGTGCCAGCAGTTCCTGGGGAGTTGGTGGAAACACCATATATTTT
TRBV6-5	NA	TRBJ1-2	NA	CASSYRQGGYGYTF	TGTGCCAGCAGTTACCGGCAGGGTGGCTATGGCTACACCTTC
TRBV20-1	NA	TRBJ1-5	NA	CSARAPPGALQPQHF	TGCAGTGCTAGGGCGCCTCCGGGGGCGCTTCAGCCCCAGCATTTT
TRBV3-1	NA	TRBJ2-5	TRBD1	CASSQGRTGGPMTQYF	TGTGCCAGCAGCCAGGGTAGGACAGGGGGCCCAATGACCCAGTACTTC
TRBV6-5	few	TRBJ2-5	TRBD1	CASRRQGSQETQYF	TGTGCCAGCAGACGACAGGGTTCCCAAGAGACCCAGTACTTC
TRBV6-2/TRBV6-3	few	TRBJ1-5	TRBD1	CASSARTGGVQPQHF	TGTGCCAGCAGTGCCCGGACAGGGGGCGTGCAGCCCCAGCATTTT
TRBV12-3/TRBV12-4	many	TRBJ2-1	TRBD1	CASSFSGQAISYNEQFF	TGTGCCAGCAGTTTTTCGGGACAGGCTATCTCCTACAATGAGCAGTTCTTC
TRBV11-2	NA	TRBJ2-7	NA	CASRSLAEQYF	TGTGCCAGCAGGTCTTTGGCCGAGCAGTACTTC
TRBV7-2	many	TRBJ1-2	NA	CASSTLGTGNYGYTF	TGTGCCAGCAGCACCTTAGGGACGGGTAACTATGGCTACACCTTC
TRBV12-3/TRBV12-4	many	TRBJ1-5	TRBD1	CASSFGTGSSNQPQHF	TGTGCCAGCAGTTTCGGGACAGGGAGTAGCAATCAGCCCCAGCATTTT
TRBV24-1	few	TRBJ2-2	NA	CATSDSSGPDIGELFF	TGTGCCACCAGTGATTCAAGCGGGCCTGATATCGGGGAGCTGTTTTTT
TRBV20-1	few	TRBJ1-4	NA	CSVRGDTNEKLFF	TGCAGTGTACGGGGCGACACTAATGAAAAACTGTTTTTT
TRBV29-1	many	TRBJ2-1	NA	CSVGPYNEQFF	TGCAGCGTCGGGCCTTACAATGAGCAGTTCTTC
TRBV12-3/TRBV12-4	few	TRBJ2-2	NA	CASSLQDNTGELFF	TGTGCCAGCAGTTTGCAGGACAACACCGGGGAGCTGTTTTTT
TRBV28	many	TRBJ1-1	NA	CASGVLTGNTEAFF	TGTGCCAGCGGCGTACTGACTGGGAACACTGAAGCTTTCTTT
TRBV11-2	NA	TRBJ2-4	NA	CASSLRVQQNIQYF	TGTGCCAGCAGCCTCCGGGTCCAGCAGAACATTCAGTACTTC
TRBV6-5	NA	TRBJ2-2	NA	CASSPSGGTTGELFF	TGTGCCAGCAGTCCCTCAGGAGGGACTACCGGGGAGCTGTTTTTT
TRBV20-1	NA	TRBJ2-3	NA	CSASRADTQYF	TGCAGTGCTAGCCGCGCAGATACGCAGTATTTT
TRBV29-1	NA	TRBJ2-1	NA	CSVGGHRGQIYNEQFF	TGCAGCGTTGGCGGGCACCGCGGACAAATCTACAATGAGCAGTTCTTC